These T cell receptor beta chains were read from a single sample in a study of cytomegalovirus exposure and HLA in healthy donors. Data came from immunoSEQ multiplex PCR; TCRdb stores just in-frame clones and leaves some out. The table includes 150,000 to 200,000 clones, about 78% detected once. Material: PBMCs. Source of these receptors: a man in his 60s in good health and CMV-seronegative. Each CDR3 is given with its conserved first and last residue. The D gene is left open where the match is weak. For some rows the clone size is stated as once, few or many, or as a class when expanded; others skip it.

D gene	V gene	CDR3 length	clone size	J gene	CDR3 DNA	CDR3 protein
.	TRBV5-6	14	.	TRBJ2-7	TGTGCCAGTGATACGGGGGGCCGGGCCTACGAGCAGTACTTC	CASDTGGRAYEQYF
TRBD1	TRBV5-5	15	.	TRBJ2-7	TGTGCCAGCAGCTTGGTCGGACAGGGCGACTACGAGCAGTACTTC	CASSLVGQGDYEQYF
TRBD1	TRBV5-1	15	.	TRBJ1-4	TGCGCCAGCAGCTCCGGGGACAGGGAAGGTGAAAAACTGTTTTTT	CASSSGDREGEKLFF
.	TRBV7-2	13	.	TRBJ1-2	TGTGCCAGCAGCGCGGGGGGGGCCTATGGCTACACCTTC	CASSAGGAYGYTF
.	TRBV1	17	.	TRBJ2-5	TGCACCAGCAGCCAAGATCTGGGGGGAATGTACCAAGAGACCCAGTACTTC	CTSSQDLGGMYQETQYF
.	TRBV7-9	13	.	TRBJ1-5	TGTGCCAGCAGCTCGCGAAATCATCAGCCCCAGCATTTT	CASSSRNHQPQHF
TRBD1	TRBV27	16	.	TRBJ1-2	TGTGCCAGCAGGGGTTCTGGGGGCAGGGGGGACTATGGCTACACCTTC	CASRGSGGRGDYGYTF
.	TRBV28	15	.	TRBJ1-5	TGTGCCAGCAGTTTAAGGTCAGGGGTGGTTCAGCCCCAGCATTTT	CASSLRSGVVQPQHF
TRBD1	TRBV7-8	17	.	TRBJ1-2	TGTGCCAGCAGCCTATCCTCAGCCACGGGACAGGGTAGTGGCTACACCTTC	CASSLSSATGQGSGYTF
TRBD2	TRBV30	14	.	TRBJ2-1	TGTGCCTGGAGTGTCCTAGCGGAAGGGCCTGAGCAGTTCTTC	CAWSVLAEGPEQFF
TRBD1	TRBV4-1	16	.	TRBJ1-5	TGCGCCAGCAGCCAAGATCGGGGGACAGTCAATCAGCCCCAGCATTTT	CASSQDRGTVNQPQHF
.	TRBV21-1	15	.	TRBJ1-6	TGTGCCAGCAGCCTCCTAGGTTGGAGCAATTCACCCCTCCACTTT	CASSLLGWSNSPLHF
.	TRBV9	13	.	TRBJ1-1	TGTGCCAGCAGCGTAGCGGGGAACCCTGAAGCTTTCTTT	CASSVAGNPEAFF
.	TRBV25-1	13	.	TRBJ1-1	TGTGCCAGCAGTGAATTTGGACAGACTGAAGCTTTCTTT	CASSEFGQTEAFF
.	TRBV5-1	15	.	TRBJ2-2	TGCGCCAGCAGCTGGAGGGGTTCGGACACCGGGGAGCTGTTTTTT	CASSWRGSDTGELFF
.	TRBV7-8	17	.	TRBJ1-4	TGTGCCAGCAGCCTGCGCCCACCCGGTGCAACTAATGAAAAACTGTTTTTT	CASSLRPPGATNEKLFF
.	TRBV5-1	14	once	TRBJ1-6	TGCGCCAGCAGCCGAGACGGACTAAATTCACCCCTCCACTTT	CASSRDGLNSPLHF
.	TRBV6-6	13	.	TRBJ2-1	TGTGCCAGCAGTGCACCCGCGGGCAATGAGCAGTTCTTC	CASSAPAGNEQFF
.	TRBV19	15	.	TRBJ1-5	TGTGCCAGTAGTAGTGACAGCCTTAGCAATCAGCCCCAGCATTTT	CASSSDSLSNQPQHF
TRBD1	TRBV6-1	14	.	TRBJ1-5	TGTGCCAGCAGAGAAAGACAGGGCGGGCAGCCCCAGCATTTT	CASRERQGGQPQHF
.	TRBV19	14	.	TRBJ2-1	TGTGCCAGTTCCTCAGGGGGGTTTAGCAATGAGCAGTTCTTC	CASSSGGFSNEQFF
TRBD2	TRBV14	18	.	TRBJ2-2	TGTGCCAGCAGCCAAGATCCCCCCCTAGCGGGAGGGACCGGGGAGCTGTTTTTT	CASSQDPPLAGGTGELFF
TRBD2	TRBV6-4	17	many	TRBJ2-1	TGTGCCAGCAGTGGAGAAGCGGGAGGGGGCTCCTACAATGAGCAGTTCTTC	CASSGEAGGGSYNEQFF